This TCR beta chain is drawn from a study of blood T cell repertoires in COVID-19. The overall study: Sites across the United States, Italy and Spain contributed samples from acute and convalescent COVID-19. From T cells, B-cell-depleted T cells, or PBMCs came the material, which was cDNA or gDNA.

Per the authors' pipeline: Using reference gene primer amplification, nucleated cell counts were estimated. TCRdb's copy holds only in-frame clones and misses some; the assay was immunoSEQ multiplex PCR. The D gene and trimming were derived from the DNA, and the V and J assignments and clone size from that table. This repertoire shows under 300,000 clones, around 90% found once; its top ten account for approximately 0.94%. This clone has a single count. This CDR3 is built from 14 residues. Germline V gene lookup returns CDR1 SGHNT and CDR2 YYREEE (reference sequence). Trimming at V came to 9 bases and at J to 4 bases, leaving 9 bases not matched to a gene.

The chain couples TRBV5-4 to TRBJ2-2; TRBD2 aligns across 7 bases. The sequenced sample consisted of peripheral blood. The clonotype was recovered from a woman in her 40s who had recovered from COVID-19. CDR3 sequence reads: CATKRDRSTGELFF. CDR3 nucleotides: TGTGCCACTAAGCGGGATCGGAGCACCGGGGAGCTGTTTTTT.